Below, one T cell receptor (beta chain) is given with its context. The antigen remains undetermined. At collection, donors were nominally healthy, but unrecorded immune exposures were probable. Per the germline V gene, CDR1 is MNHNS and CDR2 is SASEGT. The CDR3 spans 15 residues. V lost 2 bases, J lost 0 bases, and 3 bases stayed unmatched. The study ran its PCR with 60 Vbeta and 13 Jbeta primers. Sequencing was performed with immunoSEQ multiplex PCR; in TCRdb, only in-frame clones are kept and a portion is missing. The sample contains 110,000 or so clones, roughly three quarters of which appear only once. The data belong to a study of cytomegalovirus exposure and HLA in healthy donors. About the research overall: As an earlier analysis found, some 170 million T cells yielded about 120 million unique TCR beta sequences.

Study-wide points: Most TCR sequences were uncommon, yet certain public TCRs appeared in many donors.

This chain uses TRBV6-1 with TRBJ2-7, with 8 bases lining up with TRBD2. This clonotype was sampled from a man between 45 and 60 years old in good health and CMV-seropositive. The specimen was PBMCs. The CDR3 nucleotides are TGTGCCAGCAGTGAATCCCTAGCGGGCTCCTACGAGCAGTACTTC. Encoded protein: CASSESLAGSYEQYF.